These 29 T cell receptor beta chains came from one sample sequenced in a study of early T cells in non-severe SARS-CoV-2 infection. TCRdb re-called the 5' RACE reads with MiXCR, one entry per CDR3 protein. The sample carries about 24,000 distinct CDR3 sequences, 3.6% recorded once. The material sequenced was whole blood. All receptors derive from an adult who was a healthcare worker with PCR-confirmed SARS-CoV-2 infection or an uninfected control (not recorded which).

This clonotype was recorded many times. The rearrangement uses TRBV19 and TRBJ2-2; D is uncertain. V was trimmed by 3 bases and J by 0 bases, leaving 8 bases between them. The germline V gene encodes CDR1 LNHDA and CDR2 SQIVND (reference sequence). The CDR3 totals 15 residues. CDR3 loop: CASSIGQANTGELFF. CDR3 bases: TGTGCCAGTAGTATTGGGCAAGCGAACACCGGGGAGCTGTTTTTT.

This clonotype was recorded at least ten times. This rearrangement joins TRBV4-3 to TRBJ2-1; D gene unclear. CDR3 length equals 15 residues. V was pared by 3 bases and J by 0 bases, with 9 bases between. Germline CDR1 reads LGHNA; CDR2 reads YSLEER. The CDR3 here is CASSQDHYSYNEQFF. The CDR3 DNA reads TGCGCCAGCAGCCAGGACCATTACTCCTACAATGAGCAGTTCTTC.

This clonotype was detected ten times or more. CDR3 amino acids: CATSSRTSQPQHF. CDR3 sequence (DNA): TGTGCCACCAGCAGTCGGACATCTCAGCCCCAGCATTTT. The chain couples TRBV15 to TRBJ1-5, with TRBD1 as a possible D gene (5 bases). V lost 3 bases and J lost 6, with 9 bases in between. The CDR3 covers 13 residues. Per the germline V gene, CDR1 is LNHNV and CDR2 is YYDKDF (reference sequence).

This clonotype was counted at least ten times. The chain has TRBV6-5 and TRBJ2-7; D is uncertain. CDR1 is MNHEY and CDR2 is SVGAGI in the germline V gene. This CDR3 is built from 15 residues. Trimming took 2 bases from V and 3 from J, leaving 14 bases between them. This CDR3 reads CASSYGPSGLYEQYF. The DNA for the CDR3 is TGTGCCAGCAGTTACGGCCCCAGTGGGCTCTACGAGCAGTACTTC.

At least ten counts were recorded for this clonotype. The chain recombines TRBV11-2 with TRBJ1-4; 7 positions agree with TRBD1. V lost 5 bases and J lost 3; bases outside the gene matches: 18. CDR1 is SGHAT and CDR2 is FQNNGV in the germline V gene. This CDR3 comprises 19 residues. The CDR3 DNA sequence: TGTGCCAGCAGCCCGCCCCGTGTACAGGGGAAGGTTGCTAATGAAAAACTGTTTTTT. Amino acids: CASSPPRVQGKVANEKLFF.

This clonotype is labeled as medium-sized. The V call is TRBV11-2, the J call TRBJ1-2; 7 bases match TRBD1. V shed 5 bases and J 5 bases; nucleotides not matched to a gene: 11. CDR1 and CDR2 (germline): SGHAT, FQNNGV. CDR3 length: 15 amino acids. In nucleotides, the CDR3 is TGTGCCAGCAGCGTAGGCGGGACAGCTACTTATGGCTACACCTTC. This sequence encodes CASSVGGTATYGYTF.

This clonotype was detected many times. This chain links TRBV19 with TRBJ1-1; tentatively, D is TRBD1 (6 bases). Germline values: CDR1 LNHDA, CDR2 SQIVND (reference sequence). The V end was cut by 5 bases, the J end by 4 bases, with 14 bases between. CDR3 length: 14 amino acids. CDR3 sequence (DNA): TGTGCCAGTAGTCCAACAGGGAGGCGCACTGAAGCTTTCTTT. Translated: CASSPTGRRTEAFF.

By sample fraction, this clonotype is medium-sized (0.01 to 0.1%). The genes are TRBV15 and TRBJ1-3; 7 bases align to TRBD1. The junction had 2 bases not matched to a gene; V was cut back by 0 bases and J by 3 bases. This CDR3 contains 15 residues. Germline CDR1 LNHNV, CDR2 YYDKDF (reference sequence). The CDR3 region is CATSRDRQGGNTIYF. The CDR3 nucleotides are TGTGCCACCAGCAGAGATCGACAGGGTGGAAACACCATATATTTT.

Ten or more counts support this clonotype. The chain carries TRBV24-1 and TRBJ2-5; TRBD2 agrees at 8 bases. V was clipped by 5 bases and J by 1 base; unmatched bases: 5. The germline CDR1 and CDR2 sequences are KGHDR and SFDVKD. The CDR3 contains 15 residues. The CDR3 here is CATSGLAGSQETQYF. CDR3 in DNA: TGTGCCACCAGTGGTTTAGCGGGAAGCCAAGAGACCCAGTACTTC.

In its sample, this clonotype was seen many times. This sequence joins TRBV27 and TRBJ1-1; D is undetermined. CDR1 is MNHEY and CDR2 is SMNVEV in the germline V gene (reference sequence). Trimming shortened V by 3 bases and J by 6 bases, and 11 bases separated the two germline ends. The CDR3 has 13 residues. The CDR3 sequence: CASSFEGFSEAFF. In DNA form, the CDR3 reads TGTGCCAGCAGTTTCGAGGGTTTCTCTGAAGCTTTCTTT.

This clonotype has ten or more counts. A junction boundary mismatches the germline segment, possibly from a read error. The chain combines TRBV18 with TRBJ2-1, with D unresolved. Germline-derived CDR1 and CDR2 are KGHSH and LQKENI. The CDR3 runs 14 residues. For the CDR3, the DNA is TGTGCCAGCTCCCCACCGACCTTAAACAATGAGCAGTTCTTC. Translated, it gives CASSPPTLNNEQFF.

By its share, this clonotype is medium-sized. The J gene is TRBJ1-6, the V gene TRBV7-6; tentative D call: TRBD1 (6 bases). The CDR3 extends over 18 amino acids. Germline V lookup: CDR1 SGHVS, CDR2 FNYEAQ. V lost 2 bases, J lost 8 bases, and 22 bases lay in between. CDR3 region: CASSLRNRVGGVHSPLHF. CDR3 in DNA: TGTGCCAGCAGCTTAAGGAATCGGGTCGGGGGCGTTCATTCACCCCTCCACTTT.

This clonotype counts as medium-sized. The J gene is TRBJ1-2, the V gene TRBV7-2; D may be TRBD1 (6 bases). Between the trimmed V and J ends, which lost 5 bases and 6 bases, there was a span of 10 bases. CDR1 is SGHTA and CDR2 is FQGNSA in the germline V gene. The CDR3 extends over 12 amino acids. Written as DNA, the CDR3 is TGTGCCAGCAGCCCAACAGGGCATGGCTACACCTTC. Its protein product is CASSPTGHGYTF.

The table lists this clonotype with a few counts. The CDR3 is CASSVNNEQFF. Written as DNA, the CDR3 is TGTGCCAGCAGCGTAAACAATGAGCAGTTCTTC. This chain links TRBV9 with TRBJ2-1; D not resolved. The CDR3 is made up of 11 amino acids. In germline, CDR1 is SGDLS, CDR2 YYNGEE. Trimming left V 1 base short and J 5 bases short, with 1 base between.

This clonotype was detected ten times or more. The chain couples TRBV9 to TRBJ1-5, with D unresolved. CDR1 and CDR2 from the germline V gene are SGDLS and YYNGEE. Trimming removed 4 bases from V and 1 base from J, with 9 bases in between. CDR3 size: 14 residues. The CDR3 reads CASSTQKSNQPQHF. Here the CDR3 DNA reads TGTGCCAGCAGCACCCAGAAAAGCAATCAGCCCCAGCATTTT. Together with reference TRBV9 and TRBJ1-5, the CDR3 gives the full variable domain: DSGVTQTPKHLITATGQRVTLRCSPRSGDLSVYWYQQSLDQGLQFLIQYYNGEERAKGNILERFSAQQFPDLHSELNLSSLELGDSALYFCASSTQKSNQPQHFGDGTRLSIL.

The table lists this clonotype with many counts. The genes are TRBV10-2 and TRBJ2-5, with D hard to call. Trimming stripped 6 bases from V and 4 bases from J, with 15 bases between. This CDR3 has 14 residues. Germline V gene lookup returns CDR1 WSHSY and CDR2 SAAADI. CDR3 residues: CASRPRTARETQYF. DNA of the CDR3: TGCGCCAGCAGGCCGCGGACGGCTCGAGAGACCCAGTACTTC.

In its sample, this clonotype was seen many times. The chain carries TRBV5-4 and TRBJ2-3; TRBD2 agrees at 12 bases. Germline CDR1 is SGHNT and CDR2 is YYREEE (reference sequence). J was trimmed by 2 bases and V by 6 bases; bases with no gene match: 4. The CDR3 totals 15 residues. For the CDR3, the DNA is TGTGCCAGCAAACGGACTAGCGGGAACACAGATACGCAGTATTTT. It specifies CASKRTSGNTDTQYF. The variable domain in full, completed from reference TRBV5-4 and TRBJ2-3, reads ETGVTQSPTHLIKTRGQQVTLRCSSQSGHNTVSWYQQALGQGPQFIFQYYREEENGRGNFPPRFSGLQFPNYSSELNVNALELDDSALYLCASKRTSGNTDTQYFGPGTRLTVL.

This clonotype was observed at least ten times. The chain employs TRBV4-1 and TRBJ2-2; perhaps TRBD1 as D (5 bases). CDR3 size: 14 residues. CDR1 MGHRA and CDR2 YSYEKL come from the germline V gene. V gave up 4 bases and J gave up 2 bases, with 8 bases separating them. CDR3 bases: TGCGCCAGCAGCCGTGACAGAAACACCGGGGAGCTGTTTTTT. This translates into CASSRDRNTGELFF.

By share, this clonotype ranks as medium-sized. This chain links TRBV20-1 with TRBJ1-4, with D possibly being TRBD1 (5 bases). The CDR3 extends over 12 amino acids. Germline CDR1 is DFQATT and CDR2 is SNEGSKA (reference sequence). Trimming took off 7 bases at V and 6 bases at J, with 12 bases between the two ends. The CDR3 here is CSGQGQDEKLFF. The CDR3 bases are TGCAGTGGGCAGGGTCAAGATGAAAAACTGTTTTTT.

CDR3 sequence reads: CASVREGAREGEQYF. The CDR3 DNA follows: TGTGCCAGCGTGCGGGAGGGGGCTAGAGAAGGCGAGCAGTACTTC. The chain recombines TRBV2 with TRBJ2-7; 9 nucleotides align to TRBD2. The CDR3 contains 15 residues. V was clipped by 8 bases and J by 6 bases; unmatched bases: 14. Germline CDR1 reads SNHLY; CDR2 reads FYNNEI.

This clonotype came up many times. CDR3 amino acids: CASSLGGITYNEQFF. CDR3 DNA: TGTGCCAGCAGCTTAGGCGGGATAACCTACAATGAGCAGTTCTTC. The V and J genes are TRBV7-9 and TRBJ2-1; the D gene is possibly TRBD2 (6 bases). CDR1 SEHNR and CDR2 FQNEAQ come from the germline V gene (reference sequence). V gave up 1 base and J gave up 2 bases, with 9 bases separating them. This CDR3 is built from 15 residues.

CDR3 sequence: CASSQAPTYEQYF. The DNA for the CDR3 is TGTGCCAGCAGCCAAGCCCCGACCTACGAGCAGTACTTC. This chain connects TRBV3-1 to TRBJ2-7; D unclear. The V and J ends lost 1 base and 2 bases respectively, with 6 bases between them. CDR1 is LGHDT, CDR2 YNNKEL, per germline (reference sequence). The CDR3 runs 13 residues.

This clonotype was counted ten times or more. The chain uses TRBV7-8 and TRBJ2-1; TRBD2 might be the D (7 bases). The CDR3 loop spans 15 amino acids. The germline V gene has CDR1 SGHVS and CDR2 FQNEAQ. V lost 1 base, J lost 8 bases, and 15 bases lay in between. The CDR3 sequence: CASSLGTREGDEQFF. As DNA, the CDR3 is TGTGCCAGCAGCTTAGGGACTAGAGAGGGGGATGAGCAGTTCTTC.

The gene calls are TRBV2 and TRBJ2-5; D is tentatively TRBD1 or TRBD2 (5 bases each). Germline V CDR1 and CDR2: SNHLY, FYNNEI. V was clipped by 4 bases and J by 3 bases, with 9 bases between them. The CDR3 totals 13 residues. CDR3 sequence (DNA): TGTGCCAGCAGTGTAGAGGGGAAAGAGACCCAGTACTTC. Translation: CASSVEGKETQYF.

This chain links TRBV29-1 with TRBJ2-3, with TRBD1 as a possible D gene (6 bases). Trimming pared 5 bases from V and 4 bases from J, leaving 13 bases between. This CDR3 is built from 13 residues. The germline CDR1 and CDR2 sequences are SQVTM and ANQGSEA. The CDR3 region is CSVIPGEPDTQYF. The CDR3 DNA reads TGCAGCGTTATTCCAGGGGAGCCAGATACGCAGTATTTT.

This clonotype was counted a few times. The chain is built from TRBV27 and TRBJ2-3; TRBD2 matches at 13 bases. The CDR3 covers 15 residues. Unmatched junction bases numbered 2, after V lost 6 bases and J lost 2 bases. Germline V gene data show CDR1 as MNHEY and CDR2 as SMNVEV (reference sequence). The DNA for the CDR3 is TGTGCCAGCAGACTAGCGGGAGGGATCACAGATACGCAGTATTTT. This sequence encodes CASRLAGGITDTQYF.

At least ten counts were recorded for this clonotype. The gene calls are TRBV19 and TRBJ2-1, with 7 bases fitting TRBD1. The CDR3 is 14 amino acids. The germline V gene has CDR1 LNHDA and CDR2 SQIVND (reference sequence). Trimming took 1 base from V and 8 from J; bases not matched to a gene: 5. CDR3 sequence reads: CASSIAHRGYEQFF. Written as DNA, the CDR3 is TGTGCCAGTAGTATAGCCCACAGGGGATATGAGCAGTTCTTC.

This clonotype was recorded many times. The chain employs TRBV6-1 and TRBJ2-7, with TRBD1 identical over 8 bases. CDR1 is MNHNS and CDR2 is SASEGT in the germline V gene. The trim removed 3 bases at V and 3 bases at J, leaving 7 bases unmatched. The CDR3 length is 15 residues. The CDR3 sequence: CASSEWQGAIYEQYF. CDR3 sequence (DNA): TGTGCCAGCAGTGAGTGGCAGGGGGCCATCTACGAGCAGTACTTC.

This clonotype showed up many times. The chain links TRBV20-1 to TRBJ2-6; no clear D gene. Trimming left V 4 bases short and J 0 bases short, with 10 bases between. The CDR3 is 15 residues long. CDR1 is DFQATT and CDR2 is SNEGSKA in the germline V gene (reference sequence). This chain's CDR3 is CSAITSGSGANVLTF. CDR3 nucleotide sequence: TGCAGTGCTATTACCTCAGGCTCTGGGGCCAACGTCCTGACTTTC.